Included here is one T cell receptor beta chain sequence, with context. The data belong to a study of control samples from healthy donors and cancer patients. The method was immunoSEQ multiplex PCR; TCRdb's version includes in-frame clones alone and lacks a portion of them. Of about 86,000 clones in the sample, roughly 93% were seen once. This receptor was identified in a young woman in good health. Sequenced: blood.

For the CDR3, the DNA is TGTGCCAGCAGCTCCCGACAGGGGAACTATGGCTACACCTTC. Amino acid sequence: CASSSRQGNYGYTF. The gene calls are TRBV7-9 and TRBJ1-2, with 8 bases fitting TRBD1. The trim removed 4 bases at V and 2 bases at J, leaving 3 bases unmatched. The germline CDR1 and CDR2 sequences are SEHNR and FQNEAQ (reference sequence). This CDR3 contains 14 residues. Together with reference TRBV7-9 and TRBJ1-2, the CDR3 gives the full variable domain: DTGVSQNPRHKITKRGQNVTFRCDPISEHNRLYWYRQTLGQGPEFLTYFQNEAQLEKSRLLSDRFSAERPKGSFSTLEIQRTEQGDSAMYLCASSSRQGNYGYTFGSGTRLTVV.